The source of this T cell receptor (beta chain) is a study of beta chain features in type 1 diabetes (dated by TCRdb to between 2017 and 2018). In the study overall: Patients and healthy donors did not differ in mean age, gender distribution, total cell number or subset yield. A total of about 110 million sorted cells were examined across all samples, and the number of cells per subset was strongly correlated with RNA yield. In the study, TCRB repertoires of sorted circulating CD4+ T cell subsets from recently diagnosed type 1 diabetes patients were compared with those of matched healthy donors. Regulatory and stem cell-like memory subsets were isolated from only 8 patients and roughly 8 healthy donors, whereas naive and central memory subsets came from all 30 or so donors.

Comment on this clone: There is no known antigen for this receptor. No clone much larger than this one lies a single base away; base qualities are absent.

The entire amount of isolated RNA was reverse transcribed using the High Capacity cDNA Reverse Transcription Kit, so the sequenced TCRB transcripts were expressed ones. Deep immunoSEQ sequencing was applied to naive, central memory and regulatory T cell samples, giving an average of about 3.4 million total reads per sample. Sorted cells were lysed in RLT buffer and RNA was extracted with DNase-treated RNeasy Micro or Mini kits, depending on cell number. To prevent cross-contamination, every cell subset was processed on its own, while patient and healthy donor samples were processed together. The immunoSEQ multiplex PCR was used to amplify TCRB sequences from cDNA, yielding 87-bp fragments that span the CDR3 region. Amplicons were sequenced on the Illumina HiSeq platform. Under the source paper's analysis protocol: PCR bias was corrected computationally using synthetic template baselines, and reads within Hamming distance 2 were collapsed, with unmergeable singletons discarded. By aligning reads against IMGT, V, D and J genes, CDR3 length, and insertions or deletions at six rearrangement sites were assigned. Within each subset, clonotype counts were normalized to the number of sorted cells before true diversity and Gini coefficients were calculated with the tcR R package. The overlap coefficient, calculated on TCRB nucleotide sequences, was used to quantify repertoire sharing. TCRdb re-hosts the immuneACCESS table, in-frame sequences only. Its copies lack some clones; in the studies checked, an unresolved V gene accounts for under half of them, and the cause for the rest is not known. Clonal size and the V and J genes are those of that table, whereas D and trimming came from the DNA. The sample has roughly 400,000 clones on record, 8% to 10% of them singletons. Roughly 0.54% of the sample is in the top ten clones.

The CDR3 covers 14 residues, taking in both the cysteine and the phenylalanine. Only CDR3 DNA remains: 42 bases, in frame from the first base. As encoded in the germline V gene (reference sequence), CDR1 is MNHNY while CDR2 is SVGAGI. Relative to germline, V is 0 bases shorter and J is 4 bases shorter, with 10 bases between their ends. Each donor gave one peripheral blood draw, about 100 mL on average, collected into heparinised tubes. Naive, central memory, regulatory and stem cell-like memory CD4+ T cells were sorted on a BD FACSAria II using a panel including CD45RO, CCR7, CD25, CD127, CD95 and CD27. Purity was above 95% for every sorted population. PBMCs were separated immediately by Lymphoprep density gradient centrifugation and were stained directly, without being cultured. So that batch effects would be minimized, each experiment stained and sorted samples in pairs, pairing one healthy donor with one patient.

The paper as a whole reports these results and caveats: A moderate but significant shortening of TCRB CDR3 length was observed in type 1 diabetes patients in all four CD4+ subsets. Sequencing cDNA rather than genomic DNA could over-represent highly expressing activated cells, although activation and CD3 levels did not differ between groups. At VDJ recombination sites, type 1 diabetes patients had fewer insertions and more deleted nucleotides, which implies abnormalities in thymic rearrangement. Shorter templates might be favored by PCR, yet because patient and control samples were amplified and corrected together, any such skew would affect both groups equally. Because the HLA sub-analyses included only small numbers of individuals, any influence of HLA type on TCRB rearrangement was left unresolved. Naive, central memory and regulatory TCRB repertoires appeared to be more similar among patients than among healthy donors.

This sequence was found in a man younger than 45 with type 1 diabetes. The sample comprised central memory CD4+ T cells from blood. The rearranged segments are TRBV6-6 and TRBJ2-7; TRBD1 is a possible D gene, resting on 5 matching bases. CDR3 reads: CASSYSAGQYEQYF. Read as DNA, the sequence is TGTGCCAGCAGTTACTCGGCAGGGCAGTACGAGCAGTACTTC.